What follows are 18 T cell receptor beta chains derived from one specimen sequenced in a study of breast tumors, draining lymph nodes, adjacent tissues. Breast cancer patients provided tissue from their axillary draining lymph nodes. TCRdb recomputed calls from the multiplex PCR reads with MiXCR, one row per CDR3 protein. The sample lists over 70,000 distinct CDR3 sequences, approximately 31% seen once, with 8.1% in the top ten. Sample: axillary lymph node tissue. These receptors originate from a female donor with breast cancer. Some clones in this sample may be carry-over from other donors' samples.

This clonotype appeared many times. This chain links TRBV20-1 with TRBJ2-7, with TRBD1 as a possible D gene (6 bases). Trimming stripped 1 base from V and 2 bases from J, with 9 bases between. Germline V gene lookup returns CDR1 DFQATT and CDR2 SNEGSKA (reference sequence). This CDR3 region has 13 residues. DNA for the CDR3: TGCAGTGCTAGAGTAGGGACAACCTACGAGCAGTACTTC. Protein: CSARVGTTYEQYF.

Ten or more counts support this clonotype. This chain connects TRBV5-8 to TRBJ2-3; TRBD1 aligns across 9 bases. Germline values: CDR1 SGHTS, CDR2 YDEGEE. The CDR3 extends over 15 amino acids. The junction had 9 bases not matched to a gene; V was cut back by 4 bases and J by 6 bases. The CDR3 loop reads CASSPGTGRGDTQYF. CDR3 nucleotides: TGTGCCAGCAGCCCGGGGACAGGGCGAGGCGATACGCAGTATTTT.

The table lists this clonotype with a few counts. The conserved phenylalanine or tryptophan is not found at the CDR3 terminus, so this likely reflects a read error. The V call is TRBV5-6, the J call TRBJ2-5; the D call may be TRBD1 or TRBD2 (5 bases each). The CDR3 has 15 amino acids. Germline CDR1 and CDR2: SGHDT and YYEEEE. Between the trimmed V and J ends, which lost 1 base and 3 bases, there was a span of 13 bases. CDR3 bases: TGTGCCAGCAGCTTGAGGGGACCGCTAGAAGAGACCCAGTACCTC. It is translated as CASSLRGPLEETQYL.

Points on this clonotype: One end of the junction fails to match germline, which may point to a read error. The J gene is TRBJ1-2, the V gene TRBV7-2; a possible D gene is TRBD1 (6 bases). The CDR3 spans 16 residues. Germline CDR1 is SGHTA and CDR2 is FQGNSA. This CDR3 reads CASSLVVWTANYGHAF. The CDR3 DNA follows: TGTGCCAGCAGCTTAGTAGTCTGGACAGCTAACTATGGCCACGCCTTC.

In the case of this clonotype: Because it lacks the conserved phenylalanine or tryptophan at the end, this CDR3 is likely a read error. V is TRBV20-1 and J is TRBJ1-6; tentatively, D is TRBD1 (5 bases). Per germline, CDR1 DFQATT and CDR2 SNEGSKA (reference sequence). Trimming pared 3 bases from V and 5 bases from J, leaving 17 bases between. The CDR3 consists of 16 residues. CDR3 amino acids: CSARPPGRADNSPLHY. CDR3 in DNA: TGCAGTGCTAGGCCCCCCGGCAGGGCAGATAATTCACCCCTCCACTAT.

A note on this clonotype: Because the CDR3's place on the DNA is in doubt, the DNA is left out and the CDR3 is given as listed by TCRdb. The chain employs TRBV7-9 and TRBJ2-3. The V gene's germline CDR1 is SEHNR and CDR2 FQNEAQ (reference sequence). The CDR3 length equals 18 residues, ends included. CDR3 residues: CASSIYLCSVDRGDTQYF.

This clonotype was seen at least ten times. The chain joins TRBV6-2 or TRBV6-3 to TRBJ1-5, with 7 bases that match TRBD1. This CDR3 has 12 amino acids. Trimming removed 0 bases from V and 15 bases from J; junction bases left unmatched: 5. Germline loops: CDR1 MNHEY, CDR2 SVGEGT. Here the CDR3 DNA reads TGTGCCAGCAGTTACTCGGGACAGACCCGGCATTTT. Translation gives CASSYSGQTRHF.

By proportion, this clonotype is medium-sized. The chain has TRBV24-1 and TRBJ2-5; 8 bases map to TRBD1. Germline CDR1 KGHDR, CDR2 SFDVKD. This CDR3 spans 12 amino acids. V lost 9 bases, J lost 5 bases, and 4 bases stayed unmatched. CDR3 residues: CATGQGSETQYF. The CDR3 nucleotides are TGTGCCACCGGACAGGGTTCGGAGACCCAGTACTTC.

This clonotype was seen a handful of times. At one boundary the junction diverges from the germline segment, which might be a read error. The chain recombines TRBV6-2 or TRBV6-3 with TRBJ2-7; 11 bases match TRBD2. Germline V gene sequence: CDR1 MNHEY, CDR2 SVGEGT. The CDR3 extends over 16 amino acids. CDR3 amino acids: CASSHSGTSGSYEQYF. The CDR3 DNA is TGTGCCAGCAGTCACTCGGGGACTAGCGGATCCTACGAGCAGTACTTC.

This clonotype was seen ten or more times. J is TRBJ2-1 and V is TRBV20-1; 10 bases fit TRBD2. V was clipped by 0 bases and J by 0 bases; unmatched bases: 17. The CDR3 has 21 residues. Germline-derived CDR1 and CDR2 are DFQATT and SNEGSKA (reference sequence). The CDR3 DNA sequence: TGCAGTGCTAGAGATTTGGCGGGGGCAGAAACTAGCGGGACCTCCTACAATGAGCAGTTCTTC. Amino acids: CSARDLAGAETSGTSYNEQFF.

As regards this clonotype: It is likely a read error, because the conserved phenylalanine at the end of the CDR3 is missing. The chain links TRBV20-1 to TRBJ1-1, with a possible D match to TRBD1 (5 bases). The CDR3 sequence is 19 residues long. CDR1 and CDR2 from the germline V gene are DFQATT and SNEGSKA (reference sequence). Trimming cost V 1 base and J 2 bases, with 26 bases left between them. CDR3 sequence (DNA): TGCAGTGCTAGAGTTCCCGGAGGGGCCTCTCGATACCCTAACACTGAAGCTTTCTTG. It codes for CSARVPGGASRYPNTEAFL.

This clonotype showed up just a few times. A much bigger clone sits one base away, suggesting this may be a read error. The chain carries TRBV14 and TRBJ2-1, with TRBD2 identical over 8 bases. The CDR3 is 14 amino acids. Looked up from germline, CDR1 is SGHDN and CDR2 is FVKESK. The CDR3 here is CASSQVVAGNEQSF. As DNA, the CDR3 is TGTGCCAGCAGCCAAGTAGTAGCGGGAAATGAGCAGTCCTTC. Full variable domain (rest looked up from reference TRBV14 and TRBJ2-1): EAGVTQFPSHSVIEKGQTVTLRCDPISGHDNLYWYRRVMGKEIKFLLHFVKESKQDESGMPNNRFLAERTGGTYSTLKVQPAELEDSGVYFCASSQVVAGNEQSFGPGTRLTVL.

At least ten counts were recorded for this clonotype. The chain couples TRBV20-1 to TRBJ2-3, with a tentative D call TRBD1 (6 bases). Trimming took 0 bases from V and 0 from J, leaving 13 bases between them. This CDR3 contains 16 residues. Germline CDR1 reads DFQATT; CDR2 reads SNEGSKA (reference sequence). CDR3 sequence (DNA): TGCAGTGCTAGAGACCGGACAGTTCCTAGCACAGATACGCAGTATTTT. Translation: CSARDRTVPSTDTQYF.

This clonotype was seen many times. Just one base apart from a much larger clone, this may be a read error. No conserved phenylalanine or tryptophan ends this CDR3, so it is likely a read error. This chain connects TRBV20-1 to TRBJ2-1; D is uncertain. CDR1 and CDR2 from the germline V gene are DFQATT and SNEGSKA (reference sequence). The CDR3 extends over 10 amino acids. V shed 3 bases and J shed 4 bases, with 1 base lying between them. CDR3 region: CSARYNEQFS. The DNA of the CDR3 is TGCAGTGCTAGGTACAATGAGCAGTTCTCC.

This clonotype has a count of ten or more. J is TRBJ2-7 and V is TRBV30; no reliable D call. The V end lost 2 bases, the J end lost 0 bases, and 8 bases lay between the germline ends. The CDR3 covers 13 residues. CDR1 is GTSNPN, CDR2 SVGIG, per germline (reference sequence). This CDR3 reads CAWSFYFSYEQYF. CDR3 in DNA: TGTGCCTGGAGTTTCTACTTCTCCTACGAGCAGTACTTC.

As regards this clonotype: Germline is not matched at one junction end, which may reflect a read error. The chain links TRBV10-3 to TRBJ1-3; D unclear. Germline lookup yields CDR1 ENHRY and CDR2 SYGVKD. The CDR3 spans 14 residues. CDR3 region: CVISESGSENTIYF. Written as DNA, the CDR3 is TGTGTCATCAGTGAGTCAGGCTCTGAAAACACCATATATTTC.

This clonotype has ten or more counts. This chain uses TRBV5-1 with TRBJ1-2; perhaps TRBD1 as D (5 bases). The CDR3 consists of 12 residues. The germline gives CDR1 SGHRS, CDR2 YFSETQ. With 4 bases removed from V and 7 bases from J, the gap between germline ends came to 11 bases. The CDR3 spells CASSPRDFGYTF. In DNA, the CDR3 is TGCGCCAGCAGCCCGCGGGACTTTGGCTACACCTTC.

The table lists this clonotype with a few counts. This could be a read error, since a much larger clone is one nucleotide away. The genes are TRBV7-8 and TRBJ2-6; TRBD2 matches at 8 bases. The CDR3 is 19 amino acids. Germline loops: CDR1 SGHVS, CDR2 FQNEAQ. This CDR3 reads CASSPRPLAGYSGPNVLTF. The DNA for the CDR3 is TGTGCCAGCAGCCCGAGGCCCCTAGCGGGCTACTCTGGGCCCAACGTCCTGACTTTC. The full variable domain, rest sourced from reference TRBV7-8 and TRBJ2-6, is GAGVSQSPRYKVAKRGQDVALRCDPISGHVSLFWYQQALGQGPEFLTYFQNEAQLDKSGLPSDRFFAERPEGSVSTLKIQRTQQEDSAVYLCASSPRPLAGYSGPNVLTFGAGSRLTVL.